One sample yielded the 16 T cell receptor beta chains listed below, sequenced in a study of T-cell memory formation after mild COVID-19. MiXCR, run by TCRdb on the 5' RACE reads, gives a single entry per CDR3 protein. The data hold 350,000 to 500,000 distinct CDR3 sequences, with roughly 18% observed a single time. Sequenced material: PBMCs or a T cell subset sorted from them (not recorded which). These receptors all stem from a man between 18 and 35 years old who had mild COVID-19 (a few samples of this study predate the infection). Cell type and time point are not known.

The rearrangement uses TRBV27 and TRBJ2-1; 7 nucleotides agree with TRBD2. This CDR3 is built from 14 residues. Trimming cost V 5 bases and J 8 bases; bases outside gene matches: 9. CDR1 MNHEY and CDR2 SMNVEV come from the germline V gene (reference sequence). The CDR3 is CASSRVGLADEQFF. In DNA, the CDR3 is TGTGCCAGCAGTCGGGTCGGCCTAGCGGATGAGCAGTTCTTC.

The chain couples TRBV20-1 to TRBJ2-2; no clear D gene. The germline V and J ends were trimmed by 0 bases and 3 bases, with 11 bases remaining between them. Germline CDR1 and CDR2: DFQATT and SNEGSKA (reference sequence). The CDR3 consists of 15 residues. The CDR3: CSARDPLVYTGELFF. The DNA for the CDR3 is TGCAGTGCTAGAGATCCCCTCGTTTACACCGGGGAGCTGTTTTTT.

CDR3 bases: TGTGCCAGTAGGCCGATAGGGGGTGGGACCCAGTACTTC. It translates to CASRPIGGGTQYF. The rearrangement joins TRBV19 to TRBJ2-5, with D perhaps TRBD1 (6 bases). Germline-derived CDR1 and CDR2 are LNHDA and SQIVND (reference sequence). CDR3 size: 13 residues. The V and J ends lost 6 bases and 7 bases respectively, with 15 bases between them. The full variable domain, completed using reference TRBV19 and TRBJ2-5, is DGGITQSPKYLFRKEGQNVTLSCEQNLNHDAMYWYRQDPGQGLRLIYYSQIVNDFQKGDIAEGYSVSREKKESFPLTVTSAQKNPTAFYLCASRPIGGGTQYFGPGTRLLVL.

This clonotype was picked up a small number of times. The rearrangement joins TRBV7-2 to TRBJ2-1; D is unclear. The germline gives CDR1 SGHTA, CDR2 FQGNSA. Trimming removed 5 bases at V and 5 bases at J, with 7 bases between. This CDR3 is 12 amino acids long. The CDR3 loop reads CASSTRNNEQFF. CDR3 DNA: TGTGCCAGCAGCACCCGAAACAATGAGCAGTTCTTC.

The chain uses TRBV5-1 and TRBJ2-1; no clear D. The CDR3 has 15 amino acids. Germline V CDR1 and CDR2: SGHRS, YFSETQ. Trimming took off 8 bases at V and 7 bases at J, with 22 bases between the two ends. The CDR3 loop is CASFPNTGSQNEQFF. CDR3 nucleotides: TGCGCCAGTTTCCCCAATACCGGGTCCCAAAATGAGCAGTTCTTC.

The rearrangement links TRBV9 to TRBJ2-1; D possibly matches TRBD1 or TRBD2 (5 bases each). The CDR3 runs to 15 residues. Germline CDR1 is SGDLS and CDR2 is YYNGEE. V lost 4 bases and J 7 bases, leaving 18 bases between the germline ends. CDR3 protein: CASSTPGRRGNEQFF. The CDR3 DNA is TGTGCCAGCAGCACACCGGGACGACGGGGTAATGAGCAGTTCTTC.

The rearrangement uses TRBV12-3 or TRBV12-4 and TRBJ2-7; 9 bases map to TRBD1. CDR3 length: 14 amino acids. Losses at the gene ends were 8 bases for V and 3 bases for J; bases not matched to a gene: 8. CDR3 sequence (DNA): TGTGCCAGCGGTGATGGGGACAGGGTCTACGAGCAGTACTTC. Translating it yields CASGDGDRVYEQYF.

This chain links TRBV13 with TRBJ2-2; a possible D gene is TRBD1 (5 bases). The CDR3 totals 15 residues. Germline V CDR1 and CDR2: PRHDT, FYEKMQ (reference sequence). Between the trimmed V and J ends, which lost 7 bases and 0 bases, there was a span of 12 bases. CDR3 in DNA: TGTGCCAGCACCAAGTGGGGCTCGAACACCGGGGAGCTGTTTTTT. This sequence encodes CASTKWGSNTGELFF.

This chain uses TRBV4-2 with TRBJ2-5; D ambiguous. CDR1 is LGHNA and CDR2 is YNFKEQ in the germline V gene. The length of the CDR3 is 15 residues. V was pared by 0 bases and J by 0 bases, with 8 bases between. CDR3 in amino acids: CASSQEANYQETQYF. Written as DNA, the CDR3 is TGTGCCAGCAGCCAAGAGGCCAACTACCAAGAGACCCAGTACTTC.

CDR3 sequence: CASTFSQGRGNTEAFF. CDR3 DNA sequence: TGTGCCAGCACCTTTTCCCAGGGACGGGGAAACACTGAAGCTTTCTTT. The rearrangement joins TRBV12-3 or TRBV12-4 to TRBJ1-1, with a weak D call TRBD1 (5 bases). V shed 7 bases and J shed 2 bases, with 20 bases lying between them. The CDR3 spans 16 residues.

V gene TRBV29-1 combines with J gene TRBJ2-3; 8 bases map to TRBD2. V trimming: 2 bases; J trimming: 4 bases; junction bases outside the gene matches: 11. Germline V CDR1 and CDR2: SQVTM, ANQGSEA. This CDR3 spans 16 amino acids. Written as DNA, the CDR3 is TGCAGCGTTGAAAAGAGGGCGGGGGGTTGGTCAGATACGCAGTATTTT. Residues: CSVEKRAGGWSDTQYF.

This clonotype was seen a single time. This chain uses TRBV10-3 with TRBJ1-1; a possible D gene is TRBD1 (6 bases). The V end was cut by 6 bases, the J end by 3 bases, with 11 bases between. The CDR3 loop spans 13 amino acids. Germline V gives CDR1 ENHRY, CDR2 SYGVKD. The chain's CDR3 is CAIRANRDTEAFF. CDR3 DNA: TGTGCCATCAGGGCCAACAGGGACACTGAAGCTTTCTTT.

J is TRBJ1-6 and V is TRBV5-5; D is possibly TRBD1 (5 bases). The V gene's germline CDR1 is SGHKS and CDR2 YYEKEE (reference sequence). V was pared by 0 bases and J by 6 bases, with 13 bases between. The CDR3 has 16 amino acids. The CDR3 loop reads CASSLGGRFSNSPLHF. The CDR3 nucleotides are TGTGCCAGCAGCTTGGGGGGCAGGTTCAGTAATTCACCCCTCCACTTT. The full variable domain, in which reference TRBV5-5 and TRBJ1-6 provide the parts outside the CDR3, is DAGVTQSPTHLIKTRGQQVTLRCSPISGHKSVSWYQQVLGQGPQFIFQYYEKEERGRGNFPDRFSARQFPNYSSELNVNALLLGDSALYLCASSLGGRFSNSPLHFGNGTRLTVT.

The chain links TRBV12-3 or TRBV12-4 to TRBJ1-2, with D hard to call. The CDR3 sequence is 13 residues long. Deletions cut 3 bases from V and 8 bases from J, with 13 bases between. The CDR3 DNA follows: TGTGCCAGCAGTTTGTCGGCCAGTCAGGGCTACACCTTC. Translation: CASSLSASQGYTF.

The chain is built from TRBV28 and TRBJ2-1, with D tentatively TRBD2 (5 bases). This CDR3 is 13 amino acids long. Germline loops: CDR1 MDHEN, CDR2 SYDVKM. V lost 7 bases, J lost 1 base, and 8 bases lay in between. For the CDR3, the DNA is TGTGCCAGCACCCGGACTTCCTACAATGAGCAGTTCTTC. Translating gives CASTRTSYNEQFF.

The gene calls are TRBV7-2 and TRBJ1-2; TRBD1 aligns across 9 bases. Trimming at V came to 4 bases and at J to 5 bases, leaving 8 bases not matched to a gene. This CDR3 has 15 residues. From germline, CDR1 is SGHTA and CDR2 FQGNSA. CDR3 loop: CASSSFDRGRYGYTF. The CDR3 region has the DNA TGTGCCAGCAGCTCCTTTGACAGGGGGAGATATGGCTACACCTTC.